The 4 T cell receptor beta chains given below trace back to one sample, sequenced in a study of human T cells and chemical hapten exposure. Time point: pre-sensitization, week 0. Stated treatment: therapeutic diphenylcyclopropenone sensitization with weekly scalp DPC. TCRdb recomputed calls from the RACE reads with MiXCR, one row per CDR3 protein. This table has 350,000 to 400,000 distinct CDR3 sequences, 5.1% appearing once. Material: whole blood, obtained in connection with sensitization to the hapten diphenylcyclopropenone (DPC). Receptors originate from a woman between 50 and 59 years old with alopecia areata. Some clones in this sample may be carry-over from other donors' samples.

The sample holds a few counts of this clonotype. CDR3 region: CATSDNDYGYTF. For the CDR3, the DNA is TGTGCCACCAGTGATAACGACTATGGCTACACCTTC. This chain uses TRBV24-1 with TRBJ1-2; no definite D call. V shed 3 bases and J shed 3 bases, with 4 bases lying between them. Germline CDR1 reads KGHDR; CDR2 reads SFDVKD. The CDR3 has 12 residues.

This clonotype showed up many times. This chain joins TRBV9 and TRBJ2-3; D gene ambiguous. CDR3 length: 14 residues. V lost 3 bases to trimming and J lost 6 bases, with 14 bases between them. Germline CDR1 SGDLS, CDR2 YYNGEE. CDR3 sequence (DNA): TGTGCCAGCAGCGCCCCCCCAGGTCTGGATACGCAGTATTTT. Its protein is CASSAPPGLDTQYF.

The rearrangement uses TRBV29-1 and TRBJ2-5; TRBD2 agrees at 7 bases. The germline CDR1 and CDR2 sequences are SQVTM and ANQGSEA. With V trimmed by 2 bases and J by 4 bases, 10 bases remained unmatched. The CDR3 length is 15 residues. Here the CDR3 reads CSVERAGTGSETQYF. The DNA for the CDR3 is TGCAGCGTTGAAAGAGCGGGAACGGGGTCAGAGACCCAGTACTTC.

The gene calls are TRBV29-1 and TRBJ2-2; 8 nucleotides agree with TRBD2. CDR3 size: 16 residues. V shed 4 bases and J 1 base; nucleotides not matched to a gene: 8. The germline gives CDR1 SQVTM, CDR2 ANQGSEA. The CDR3 region has the DNA TGCAGCGTTGGCCCCCTAGCGGGTTTGAACACCGGGGAGCTGTTTTTT. Translating it yields CSVGPLAGLNTGELFF.